Presented here are 13 T cell receptor beta chains from one specimen sequenced in a study of shared clonotypes between healthy human individuals. TCRdb's copy holds only in-frame clones and misses some; the assay was immunoSEQ multiplex PCR. The sample has about 1 million clones, about 75% seen once. The sequencing sample was made of memory CD4+ T cells sorted from blood. Subset of the sample: CD45RA-negative fraction. The receptors were gathered from a man aged 18 to 30 in good health.

The gene calls are TRBV30 and TRBJ1-2; unclear D gene. Trimming shortened V by 4 bases and J by 0 bases, and 18 bases separated the two germline ends. Germline loops: CDR1 GTSNPN, CDR2 SVGIG (reference sequence). The length of the CDR3 is 16 residues. The CDR3 loop is CAWNRGWREANYGYTF. Written as DNA, the CDR3 is TGTGCCTGGAACAGAGGTTGGAGAGAAGCTAACTATGGCTACACCTTC. Combining the CDR3 with reference TRBV30 and TRBJ1-2 gives the whole variable domain SQTIHQWPATLVQPVGSPLSLECTVEGTSNPNLYWYRQAAGRGLQLLFYSVGIGQISSEVPQNLSASRPQDRQFILSSKKLLLSDSGFYLCAWNRGWREANYGYTFGSGTRLTVV.

This rearrangement joins TRBV19 to TRBJ2-7; D may match TRBD1 or TRBD2 (5 bases each). Germline V lookup: CDR1 LNHDA, CDR2 SQIVND (reference sequence). Trimming took 6 bases from V and 5 from J, leaving 17 bases between them. This CDR3 has 14 amino acids. CDR3 in DNA: TGTGCCAGTAGACTGGGACCTCAGTTCGACGAGCAGTACTTC. Its protein product is CASRLGPQFDEQYF. The variable domain in full, with the rest retrieved from reference TRBV19 and TRBJ2-7, is DGGITQSPKYLFRKEGQNVTLSCEQNLNHDAMYWYRQDPGQGLRLIYYSQIVNDFQKGDIAEGYSVSREKKESFPLTVTSAQKNPTAFYLCASRLGPQFDEQYFGPGTRLTVT.

CDR3 in amino acids: CASSSHGNQPQHF. Here the CDR3 DNA reads TGTGCCAGCAGTTCCCACGGAAATCAGCCCCAGCATTTT. The rearrangement uses TRBV2 and TRBJ1-5, with unresolved D. V dropped 5 bases and J dropped 4 bases, with 9 bases sitting between them. CDR1 and CDR2 from the germline V gene are SNHLY and FYNNEI. This CDR3 comprises 13 residues.

As to this clone: Given a much more abundant clone one base away, this may be a read error. The chain couples TRBV25-1 to TRBJ2-7; no reliable D call. Trimming stripped 6 bases from V and 1 base from J, with 7 bases between. Germline CDR1 and CDR2: MGHDK and SYGVNS. The CDR3 is 12 amino acids. The CDR3 region has the DNA TGTGCCAGCAGGGCCACTTCCTACGAGCAGTACTTC. It translates to CASRATSYEQYF.

V and J are TRBV19 and TRBJ1-6, with 7 bases that match TRBD1. The CDR3 spans 20 residues. CDR1 and CDR2 from the germline V gene are LNHDA and SQIVND (reference sequence). After removal of 0 bases from V and 8 bases from J, the junction contained 19 bases not matched to a gene. The CDR3 sequence: CASSIEVLLLRQGGDSPLHF. The CDR3 DNA reads TGTGCCAGTAGTATAGAAGTCCTCCTTCTGCGACAGGGAGGAGATTCACCCCTCCACTTT.

The rearrangement links TRBV4-2 to TRBJ2-3; 11 bases align to TRBD2. This CDR3 comprises 17 residues. Germline V gene data show CDR1 as LGHNA and CDR2 as YNFKEQ. The ends lost 6 bases at V and 1 base at J; junction bases unmatched: 9. The CDR3 loop reads CASSRKVAGGRTDTQYF. The CDR3, as DNA: TGTGCCAGCAGTCGAAAAGTAGCGGGGGGGCGCACAGATACGCAGTATTTT.

This clone is a singleton in its sample. The rearrangement joins TRBV6-5 to TRBJ2-2; 7 bases are shared with TRBD2. This CDR3 spans 14 amino acids. V lost 2 bases, J lost 6 bases, and 3 bases stayed unmatched. The germline gives CDR1 MNHEY, CDR2 SVGAGI. The CDR3 spells CASSYVAGAGELFF. CDR3 nucleotide sequence: TGTGCCAGCAGTTACGTTGCGGGAGCCGGGGAGCTGTTTTTT.

The chain carries TRBV7-9 and TRBJ2-2; tentative D call: TRBD1 (6 bases). The CDR3 consists of 16 residues. Germline values: CDR1 SEHNR, CDR2 FQNEAQ (reference sequence). The V end was cut by 1 base, the J end by 5 bases, with 14 bases between. CDR3 coding DNA: TGTGCCAGCAGCTTAGATAGCAGAAGGGGGACCGGGGAGCTGTTTTTT. Translation gives CASSLDSRRGTGELFF.

This clone was detected only a few times. The chain joins TRBV11-2 to TRBJ1-1, with 7 nucleotides matching TRBD1. This CDR3 region has 14 residues. The ends lost 5 bases at V and 4 bases at J; junction bases unmatched: 7. Germline assignment: CDR1 SGHAT and CDR2 FQNNGV. The chain's CDR3 is CASSQDRSLTEAFF. The CDR3 DNA is TGTGCCAGCAGCCAGGACAGGAGTCTCACTGAAGCTTTCTTT.

This clone was detected only a few times. The gene calls are TRBV5-1 and TRBJ2-5; 9 bases line up with TRBD1. Germline V gene sequence: CDR1 SGHRS, CDR2 YFSETQ. Unmatched junction bases numbered 7, after V lost 2 bases and J lost 5 bases. The CDR3 has 15 amino acids. The DNA of the CDR3 is TGCGCCAGCAGCTTCGACACAGGGGGCCGCGAGACCCAGTACTTC. It is translated as CASSFDTGGRETQYF.

The J gene is TRBJ2-5, the V gene TRBV7-9; 7 bases align to TRBD1. Trimming at V came to 5 bases and at J to 5 bases, leaving 5 bases not matched to a gene. The CDR3 consists of 13 residues. Germline V gene lookup returns CDR1 SEHNR and CDR2 FQNEAQ (reference sequence). CDR3 amino acids: CASSPGTAETQYF. DNA for the CDR3: TGTGCCAGCAGCCCCGGGACAGCGGAGACCCAGTACTTC.

The genes are TRBV27 and TRBJ1-1; 8 positions agree with TRBD1. CDR1 is MNHEY and CDR2 is SMNVEV in the germline V gene (reference sequence). Unmatched junction bases numbered 6, after V lost 4 bases and J lost 2 bases. This CDR3 comprises 15 residues. The CDR3 DNA reads as TGTGCCAGCAGTTCGTCCAGGGGGCTAAACACTGAAGCTTTCTTT. Its translation: CASSSSRGLNTEAFF.

The gene calls are TRBV19 and TRBJ2-2; possibly TRBD1 or TRBD2 for D (5 bases each). V lost 3 bases and J lost 3, with 17 bases in between. Germline CDR1 is LNHDA and CDR2 is SQIVND (reference sequence). The CDR3 contains 17 residues. Here the CDR3 reads CASSIPRGVGDTGELFF. CDR3 nucleotides: TGTGCCAGTAGTATCCCAAGGGGAGTCGGGGACACCGGGGAGCTGTTTTTT.